The 11 T cell receptor beta chains reported below all come from one sample, sequenced in a study of monozygotic twins with inflammatory bowel disease. TCRdb re-called the 5' RACE reads and shows each CDR3 protein once, DNA omitted. Reported are some 400,000 distinct CDR3 sequences; the ten largest clones contain 2.4%. Sequenced material: blood. These receptors came from a human donor with ulcerative colitis or Crohn's disease, or a healthy co-twin of an affected twin (not recorded which).

The chain combines TRBV6-2 or TRBV6-3 with TRBJ2-7; TCRdb outputs TRBD1, but without DNA this stays unchecked. Germline V gene data show CDR1 as MNHEY and CDR2 as SVGEGT. The CDR3 is 18 amino acids. Here the CDR3 reads CASSYSLRGAPTSYEQYF.

The genes are TRBV28 and TRBJ2-5. Per germline, CDR1 MDHEN and CDR2 SYDVKM. The length of the CDR3 is 11 residues. The CDR3 sequence is CASRRQETQYF.

The gene calls are TRBV7-8 and TRBJ2-5; TCRdb proposes TRBD2, but this gene call is untestable without DNA. Germline CDR1 SGHVS, CDR2 FQNEAQ. This CDR3 is 14 amino acids long. The CDR3: CASSVLGIRETQYF.

The chain uses TRBV7-6 and TRBJ2-2; the TCRdb call, TRBD1, lacks DNA for checking. The CDR3 has 16 amino acids. The V gene's germline CDR1 is SGHVS and CDR2 FNYEAQ. CDR3 residues: CASSPTGGSNTGELFF.

V is TRBV20-1 and J is TRBJ2-1. Germline V CDR1 and CDR2: DFQATT, SNEGSKA (reference sequence). The CDR3 has 12 amino acids. CDR3 region: CSARVGDNEQFF.

The rearrangement uses TRBV12-3 or TRBV12-4 and TRBJ2-2; TCRdb lists TRBD2, though no DNA is available to test this call. The CDR3 length is 13 residues. The CDR3 loop is CAAGGGDTGELFF.

The CDR3 here is CASSLGARLVEKLFF. V gene TRBV5-1 combines with J gene TRBJ1-4. From germline, CDR1 is SGHRS and CDR2 YFSETQ. The CDR3 length is 15 residues.

The rearrangement joins TRBV2 to TRBJ2-1. This CDR3 is 12 amino acids long. Per germline, CDR1 SNHLY and CDR2 FYNNEI. The CDR3 sequence: CASNEKANEQFF. The full variable domain, completed using reference TRBV2 and TRBJ2-1, is EPEVTQTPSHQVTQMGQEVILRCVPISNHLYFYWYRQILGQKVEFLVSFYNNEISEKSEIFDDQFSVERPDGSNFTLKIRSTKLEDSAMYFCASNEKANEQFFGPGTRLTVL.

This rearrangement joins TRBV5-1 to TRBJ1-1; TCRdb's assignment of TRBD1 cannot be checked, as there is no DNA. The germline gives CDR1 SGHRS, CDR2 YFSETQ. CDR3 length: 15 residues. The CDR3 region is CASSFTGGADTEAFF.

V is TRBV9 and J is TRBJ1-3. CDR1 SGDLS and CDR2 YYNGEE come from the germline V gene. There are 15 residues in the CDR3. CDR3 protein: CASSVQPSSGNTIYF.

This chain links TRBV5-1 with TRBJ2-3; the TCRdb call, TRBD1, lacks DNA for checking. The CDR3 extends over 16 amino acids. The V gene's germline CDR1 is SGHRS and CDR2 YFSETQ. CDR3: CASSRYQGADTDTQYF.